The 21 T cell receptor beta chains in this list originate from one sample, sequenced in a study of T cells in Graves' hyperthyroidism and ophthalmopathy (dated by TCRdb to between 2018 and 2021). The method was multiplex PCR. Instrument on record: Illumina HiSeq 2000. TCR beta CDR3 regions were amplified from RNA transcripts. A first-round RT-PCR of the TCR CDR3 used the HTBI primer set with the Qiagen OneStep RT-PCR kit. Using fastp at Q25 and MiXCR, TCRdb reprocessed the public reads and kept productive beta chains. Every CDR3 protein is listed once, alongside the most common genes and DNA of its rows. This sample is represented by a few hundred thousand distinct CDR3 sequences; 35% to 55% of them were singletons. 19% of the sample rests with the top ten. Sequencing was performed on peripheral blood or thyroid tissue (not recorded which). These receptors all stem from an adult woman with Graves' disease, either hyperthyroidism or ophthalmopathy (not recorded which).

V and J are TRBV11-2 and TRBJ1-1, with 7 bases aligning to TRBD1. The germline V gene encodes CDR1 SGHAT and CDR2 FQNNGV. J lost 5 bases, V lost 5 bases, and 5 bases had no gene match. The CDR3 spans 13 residues. CDR3 sequence (DNA): TGTGCCAGCAGCCCCTCAGGGGGGACTGAAGCTTTCTTT. This codes for CASSPSGGTEAFF.

This clonotype has ten or more counts. J is TRBJ1-5 and V is TRBV7-3; D is unresolved. Trimming removed 2 bases at V and 9 bases at J, with 11 bases between. Germline V gives CDR1 SGHTA, CDR2 FQGTGA. This CDR3 contains 13 residues. The CDR3 loop is CASSLEGTSPQHF. CDR3 DNA: TGTGCCAGCAGCTTAGAAGGAACCTCGCCCCAGCATTTT.

This clonotype was detected many times. The chain combines TRBV20-1 with TRBJ2-5, with D possibly being TRBD2 (6 bases). The germline CDR1 and CDR2 sequences are DFQATT and SNEGSKA (reference sequence). The CDR3 loop spans 12 amino acids. Trimming left V 3 bases short and J 5 bases short, with 10 bases between. CDR3 in DNA: TGCAGTGCTAGGATAGGAGGGGAGACCCAGTACTTC. This gives the protein CSARIGGETQYF.

V usage is TRBV12-3 or TRBV12-4 and J usage is TRBJ2-6; TRBD1 matches 8 bases. The ends lost 5 bases at V and 11 bases at J; junction bases unmatched: 8. This CDR3 spans 14 amino acids. For the CDR3, the DNA is TGTGCCAGCAGTCCCAGGACAGGGACCTACGTCCTGACTTTC. Translated, it gives CASSPRTGTYVLTF.

The chain joins TRBV19 to TRBJ1-5, with D unresolved. Germline CDR1 LNHDA, CDR2 SQIVND (reference sequence). Trimming left V 6 bases short and J 2 bases short, with 11 bases between. The CDR3 contains 14 residues. DNA for the CDR3: TGTGCCAGTAGGGGCCGAGGAGGCAATCAGCCCCAGCATTTT. It translates to CASRGRGGNQPQHF.

This clonotype was found once. The chain recombines TRBV2 with TRBJ1-2; 9 nucleotides match TRBD1. Per germline, CDR1 SNHLY and CDR2 FYNNEI. The CDR3 totals 13 residues. The junction had 9 bases not matched to a gene; V was cut back by 3 bases and J by 13 bases. The DNA for the CDR3 is TGTGCCAGCAGTGATGCGGGACAGGGTTTCTGCACCTTC. Amino acids: CASSDAGQGFCTF.

The genes are TRBV10-1 and TRBJ2-7, with 7 bases matching TRBD1. This CDR3 comprises 15 residues. CDR1 is WNHNN, CDR2 SYGVQD, per germline (reference sequence). Losses at the gene ends were 7 bases for V and 1 base for J; bases not matched to a gene: 10. Here the CDR3 reads CASTPRDSRSYEQYF. The CDR3 bases are TGCGCCAGCACTCCCCGGGACAGTCGATCCTACGAGCAGTACTTC.

This clonotype was picked up many times. CDR3 residues: CASSLQGYTEAFF. The CDR3 DNA sequence: TGTGCCAGCAGTCTCCAGGGCTACACTGAAGCTTTCTTT. The V call is TRBV7-8, the J call TRBJ1-1, with a possible D match to TRBD1 (5 bases). The CDR3 loop spans 13 amino acids. Germline V gene data show CDR1 as SGHVS and CDR2 as FQNEAQ. V dropped 6 bases and J dropped 3 bases, with 11 bases sitting between them.

Comment on this clonotype: A much larger clone differs from this one at a single base, so this may be a read error. J is TRBJ2-7 and V is TRBV4-1; a possible D gene is TRBD1 (6 bases). The CDR3 is 16 residues long. Germline CDR1 MGHRA, CDR2 YSYEKL. Trimming took 4 bases from V and 3 from J, leaving 19 bases between them. CDR3 DNA: TGCGCCAGCAGCCCCATCCCTACAGGGAGCAGCTACGAGCAGTACTTC. Translated, it gives CASSPIPTGSSYEQYF.

The chain combines TRBV24-1 with TRBJ2-7, with 7 nucleotides matching TRBD2. Germline values: CDR1 KGHDR, CDR2 SFDVKD. This CDR3 is 16 amino acids long. Trimming took 5 bases from V and 3 from J; bases not matched to a gene: 12. CDR3 sequence reads: CATSAGGVGGNYEQYF. CDR3 DNA sequence: TGTGCCACCAGTGCCGGGGGAGTCGGGGGGAACTACGAGCAGTACTTC.

This clonotype came up a few times. A much larger clone differs from this one at a single base, so this may be a read error. The rearrangement joins TRBV20-1 to TRBJ1-2; maybe TRBD1 (6 bases). V shed 0 bases and J shed 7 bases, with 15 bases lying between them. Germline CDR1 and CDR2: DFQATT and SNEGSKA (reference sequence). The CDR3 totals 14 residues. This chain's CDR3 is CSARDPPGVRGYTF. The CDR3 bases are TGCAGTGCTAGAGATCCCCCAGGGGTACGTGGCTACACCTTC.

This clonotype appeared many times. CDR3 DNA sequence: TGTGCCAGCAGCCAACCCGACAGGTATAGCAATCAGCCCCAGCATTTT. Translating gives CASSQPDRYSNQPQHF. The chain has TRBV3-1 and TRBJ1-5; possible D gene TRBD1, 6 bases. This CDR3 comprises 16 residues. Trimming shortened V by 2 bases and J by 0 bases, and 11 bases separated the two germline ends. Looked up from germline, CDR1 is LGHDT and CDR2 is YNNKEL (reference sequence).

The CDR3 DNA reads as TGTGCCATCAAACAGGGCGCTATGAACACTGAAGCTTTCTTT. Protein: CAIKQGAMNTEAFF. The genes are TRBV10-3 and TRBJ1-1, with D possibly matching TRBD1 (6 bases). V was shortened by 7 bases and J by 0 bases, with 12 bases between the two germline ends. CDR1 ENHRY and CDR2 SYGVKD come from the germline V gene. The length of the CDR3 is 14 residues.

The count of this clonotype is one. The genes are TRBV7-3 and TRBJ2-2; no firm D call. Germline V gene data show CDR1 as SGHTA and CDR2 as FQGTGA. CDR3 size: 13 residues. The V and J ends lost 2 bases and 6 bases respectively, with 7 bases between them. This CDR3 is CASSLSPPGELFF. The DNA for the CDR3 is TGTGCCAGCAGCTTATCCCCCCCCGGGGAGCTGTTTTTT.

This clonotype was observed at least ten times. This rearrangement joins TRBV6-6 to TRBJ1-6, with TRBD1 matching 7 bases. Germline-derived CDR1 and CDR2 are MNHNY and SVGAGI (reference sequence). The V gene end was trimmed by 7 bases and the J gene end by 8 bases; junction bases not matched to a gene: 8. The CDR3 is made up of 14 amino acids. In DNA, the CDR3 is TGTGCCAGCATCCCAGGGGGGCTTGATTCACCCCTCCACTTT. This codes for CASIPGGLDSPLHF.

The sample holds a few counts of this clonotype. J is TRBJ2-5 and V is TRBV2; 12 bases are shared with TRBD1. V was pared by 9 bases and J by 4 bases, with 6 bases of the junction left unmatched. CDR1 and CDR2 from the germline V gene are SNHLY and FYNNEI. The CDR3 is 14 amino acids. The CDR3 DNA reads as TGTGCCAGTTCGGGACAGGGGGCTGGAGAGACCCAGTACTTC. Its translation is CASSGQGAGETQYF.

This clonotype was seen a handful of times. This sequence joins TRBV6-1 and TRBJ1-1, with 7 bases aligning to TRBD1. The V and J ends lost 4 bases and 5 bases, in that order; junction bases with no gene match: 10. Germline V gene lookup returns CDR1 MNHNS and CDR2 SASEGT. This CDR3 has 15 amino acids. CDR3 coding DNA: TGTGCCAGCAGTGCCCCGACAGGGAAGTGGACTGAAGCTTTCTTT. This translates into CASSAPTGKWTEAFF.

This clonotype occurred many times. The chain recombines TRBV2 with TRBJ2-7; 11 positions agree with TRBD2. Per the germline V gene, CDR1 is SNHLY and CDR2 is FYNNEI. The CDR3 covers 13 residues. V was pared by 9 bases and J by 5 bases, with 6 bases of the junction left unmatched. The CDR3 DNA is TGTGCCAGTAGCCTGACTAGCGGGGACGAGCAGTACTTC. This gives the protein CASSLTSGDEQYF.

J is TRBJ1-1 and V is TRBV7-2; 7 bases agree with TRBD1. The CDR3 spans 15 residues. Germline CDR1 SGHTA, CDR2 FQGNSA. V shed 7 bases, J shed 0 bases, and the junction held 8 bases outside the gene matches. The CDR3 loop is CASTLRQGLNTEAFF. CDR3 DNA: TGTGCCAGCACCCTTAGACAGGGACTGAACACTGAAGCTTTCTTT.

V and J are TRBV29-1 and TRBJ2-5; 9 bases agree with TRBD1. The CDR3 contains 15 residues. The germline V gene has CDR1 SQVTM and CDR2 ANQGSEA. The ends lost 3 bases at V and 5 bases at J; junction bases unmatched: 10. CDR3 amino acids: CSVERDRALGETQYF. The CDR3 nucleotides are TGCAGCGTTGAGAGGGACAGGGCCTTAGGGGAGACCCAGTACTTC.

The chain links TRBV10-3 to TRBJ1-2, with a possible D match to TRBD1 (6 bases). The germline V and J ends were trimmed by 5 bases and 4 bases, with 23 bases remaining between them. CDR3 length: 17 residues. Germline assignment: CDR1 ENHRY and CDR2 SYGVKD. The DNA of the CDR3 is TGTGCCATCAGTAAGATGGACGGACTCGGGGGCTCCTATGGCTACACCTTC. It translates to CAISKMDGLGGSYGYTF.